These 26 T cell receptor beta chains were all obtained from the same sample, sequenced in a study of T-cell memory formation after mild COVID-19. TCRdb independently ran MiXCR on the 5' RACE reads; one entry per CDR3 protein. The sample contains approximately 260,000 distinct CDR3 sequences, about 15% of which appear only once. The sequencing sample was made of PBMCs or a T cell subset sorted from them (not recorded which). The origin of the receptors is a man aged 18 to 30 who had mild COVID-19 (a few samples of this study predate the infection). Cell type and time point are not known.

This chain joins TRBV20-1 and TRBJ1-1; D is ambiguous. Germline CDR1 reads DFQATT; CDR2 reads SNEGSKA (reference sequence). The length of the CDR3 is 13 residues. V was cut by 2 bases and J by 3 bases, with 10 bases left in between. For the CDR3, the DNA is TGCAGTGCTAGATACGTCCAGGACACTGAAGCTTTCTTT. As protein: CSARYVQDTEAFF.

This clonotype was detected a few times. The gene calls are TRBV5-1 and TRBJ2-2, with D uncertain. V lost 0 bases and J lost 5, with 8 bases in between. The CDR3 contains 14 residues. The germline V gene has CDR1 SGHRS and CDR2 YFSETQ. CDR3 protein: CASSLGHLTGELFF. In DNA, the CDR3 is TGCGCCAGCAGCTTGGGACATTTGACCGGGGAGCTGTTTTTT.

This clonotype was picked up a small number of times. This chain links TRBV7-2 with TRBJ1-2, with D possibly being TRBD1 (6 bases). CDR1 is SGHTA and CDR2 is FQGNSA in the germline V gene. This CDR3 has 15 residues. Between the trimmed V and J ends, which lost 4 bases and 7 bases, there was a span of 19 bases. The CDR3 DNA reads TGTGCCAGCAGCTCGCAACAGGGAACGTACGGTGGCTACACCTTC. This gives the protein CASSSQQGTYGGYTF.

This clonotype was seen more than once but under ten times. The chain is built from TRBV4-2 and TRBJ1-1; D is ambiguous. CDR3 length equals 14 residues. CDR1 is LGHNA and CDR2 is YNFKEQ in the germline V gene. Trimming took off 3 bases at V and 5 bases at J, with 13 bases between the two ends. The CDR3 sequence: CASSHPGGSTEAFF. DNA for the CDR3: TGTGCCAGCAGCCACCCAGGAGGTTCGACTGAAGCTTTCTTT.

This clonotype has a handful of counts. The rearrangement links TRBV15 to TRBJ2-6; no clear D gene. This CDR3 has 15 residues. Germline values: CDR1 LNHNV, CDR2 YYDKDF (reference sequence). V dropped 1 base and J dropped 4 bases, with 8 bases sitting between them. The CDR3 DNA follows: TGTGCCACCAGCAGAGGGAGCAGAGGGGCCAACGTCCTGACTTTC. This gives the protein CATSRGSRGANVLTF.

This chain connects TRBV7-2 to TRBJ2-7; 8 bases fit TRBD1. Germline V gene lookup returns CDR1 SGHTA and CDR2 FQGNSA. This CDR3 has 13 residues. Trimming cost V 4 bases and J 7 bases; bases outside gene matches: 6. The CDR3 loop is CASSSEQGGEQYV. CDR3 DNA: TGTGCCAGCAGCTCAGAACAGGGGGGTGAGCAGTACGTC.

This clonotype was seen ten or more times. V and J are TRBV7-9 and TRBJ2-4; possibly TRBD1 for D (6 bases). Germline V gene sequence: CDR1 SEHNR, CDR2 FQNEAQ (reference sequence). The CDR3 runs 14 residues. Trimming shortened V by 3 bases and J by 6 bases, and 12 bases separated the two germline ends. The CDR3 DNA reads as TGTGCCAGCAGCTTTCAGGGGTCTCCAAACATTCAGTACTTC. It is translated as CASSFQGSPNIQYF.

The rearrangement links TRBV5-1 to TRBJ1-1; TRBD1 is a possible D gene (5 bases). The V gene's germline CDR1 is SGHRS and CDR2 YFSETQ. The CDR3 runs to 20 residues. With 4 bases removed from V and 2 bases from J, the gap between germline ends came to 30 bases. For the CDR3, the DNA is TGCGCCAGCAGCGTAGCCTGGGGGTGGGACCTCGAAGGGAAAAACACTGAAGCTTTCTTT. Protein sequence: CASSVAWGWDLEGKNTEAFF.

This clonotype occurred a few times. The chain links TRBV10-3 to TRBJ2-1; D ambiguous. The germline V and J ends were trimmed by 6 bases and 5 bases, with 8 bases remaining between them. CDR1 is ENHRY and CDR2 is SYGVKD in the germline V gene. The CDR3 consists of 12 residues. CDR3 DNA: TGTGCCATCAGGTACAATAACAATGAGCAGTTCTTC. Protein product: CAIRYNNNEQFF.

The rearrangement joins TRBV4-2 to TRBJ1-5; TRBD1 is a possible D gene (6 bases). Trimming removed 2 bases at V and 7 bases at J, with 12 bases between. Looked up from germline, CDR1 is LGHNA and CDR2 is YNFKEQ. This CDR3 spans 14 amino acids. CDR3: CASSQPGAAQPQHF. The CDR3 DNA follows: TGTGCCAGCAGCCAACCGGGGGCGGCGCAGCCCCAGCATTTT.

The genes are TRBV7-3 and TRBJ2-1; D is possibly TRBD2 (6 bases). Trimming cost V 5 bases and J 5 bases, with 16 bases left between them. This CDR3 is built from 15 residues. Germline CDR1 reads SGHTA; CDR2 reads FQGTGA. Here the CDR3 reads CASSPSGRDHNEQFF. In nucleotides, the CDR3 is TGTGCCAGCAGCCCCAGCGGGCGAGACCACAATGAGCAGTTCTTC.

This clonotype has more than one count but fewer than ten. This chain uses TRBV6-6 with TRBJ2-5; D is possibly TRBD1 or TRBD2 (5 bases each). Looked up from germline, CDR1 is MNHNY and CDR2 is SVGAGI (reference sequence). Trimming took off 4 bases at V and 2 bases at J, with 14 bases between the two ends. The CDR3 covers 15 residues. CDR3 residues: CASSSGYEGQETQYF. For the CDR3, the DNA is TGTGCCAGCAGTTCAGGATACGAGGGGCAAGAGACCCAGTACTTC.

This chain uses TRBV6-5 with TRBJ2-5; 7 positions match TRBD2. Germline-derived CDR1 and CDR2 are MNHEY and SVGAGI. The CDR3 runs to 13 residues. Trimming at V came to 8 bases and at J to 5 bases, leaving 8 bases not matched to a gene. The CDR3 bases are TGTGCCAGCGGTGTGGGGGGGGTGGAGACCCAGTACTTC. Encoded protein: CASGVGGVETQYF.

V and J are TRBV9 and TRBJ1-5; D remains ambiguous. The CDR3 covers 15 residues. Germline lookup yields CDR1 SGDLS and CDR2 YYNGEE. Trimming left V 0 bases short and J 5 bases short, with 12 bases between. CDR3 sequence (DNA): TGTGCCAGCAGCGTAGGATCTGGGAATGATCAGCCCCAGCATTTT. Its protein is CASSVGSGNDQPQHF.

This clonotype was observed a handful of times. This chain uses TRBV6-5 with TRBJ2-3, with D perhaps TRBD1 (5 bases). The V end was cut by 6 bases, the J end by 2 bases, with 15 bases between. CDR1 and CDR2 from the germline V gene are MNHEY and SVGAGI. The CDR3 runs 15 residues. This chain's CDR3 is CASRRTLWDTDTQYF. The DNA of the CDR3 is TGTGCCAGCAGGCGGACACTCTGGGACACAGATACGCAGTATTTT.

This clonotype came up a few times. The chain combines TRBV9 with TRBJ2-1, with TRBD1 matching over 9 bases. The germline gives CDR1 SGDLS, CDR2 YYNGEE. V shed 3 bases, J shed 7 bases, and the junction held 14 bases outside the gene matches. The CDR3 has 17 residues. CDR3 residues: CASSGPWGTGRSNEQFF. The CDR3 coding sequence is TGTGCCAGCAGCGGGCCTTGGGGGACAGGGAGGTCGAATGAGCAGTTCTTC. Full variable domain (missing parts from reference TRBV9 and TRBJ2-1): DSGVTQTPKHLITATGQRVTLRCSPRSGDLSVYWYQQSLDQGLQFLIQYYNGEERAKGNILERFSAQQFPDLHSELNLSSLELGDSALYFCASSGPWGTGRSNEQFFGPGTRLTVL.

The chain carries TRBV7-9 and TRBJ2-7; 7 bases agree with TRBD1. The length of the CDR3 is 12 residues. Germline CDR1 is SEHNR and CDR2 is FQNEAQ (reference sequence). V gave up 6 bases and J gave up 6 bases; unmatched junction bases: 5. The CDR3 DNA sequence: TGTGCCAGCAGTATAGGGGGCGGCGAGCAGTACGTC. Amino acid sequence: CASSIGGGEQYV.

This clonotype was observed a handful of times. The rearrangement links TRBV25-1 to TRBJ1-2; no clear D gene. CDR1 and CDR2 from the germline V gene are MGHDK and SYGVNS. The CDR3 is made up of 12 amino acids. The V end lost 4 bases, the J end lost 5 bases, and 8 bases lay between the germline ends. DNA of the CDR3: TGTGCCAGCAGTGCCCCTGGATATGGCTACACCTTC. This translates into CASSAPGYGYTF.

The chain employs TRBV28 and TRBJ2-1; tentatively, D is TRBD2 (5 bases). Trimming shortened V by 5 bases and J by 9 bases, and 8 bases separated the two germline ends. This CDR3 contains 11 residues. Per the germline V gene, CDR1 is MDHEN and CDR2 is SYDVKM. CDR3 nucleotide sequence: TGTGCCAGCAGTAGACTAAGTGAGCAGTTCTTC. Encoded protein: CASSRLSEQFF.

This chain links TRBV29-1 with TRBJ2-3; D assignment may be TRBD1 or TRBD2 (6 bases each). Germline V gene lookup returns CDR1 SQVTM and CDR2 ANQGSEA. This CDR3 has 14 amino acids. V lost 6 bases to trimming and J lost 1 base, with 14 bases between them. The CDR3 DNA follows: TGCAGCGTGACCCTCGGGGGCGGCACAGATACGCAGTATTTT. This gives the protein CSVTLGGGTDTQYF.

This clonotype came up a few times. The CDR3 loop is CAISGRINPTEAFF. DNA for the CDR3: TGTGCCATCAGTGGAAGAATAAACCCCACTGAAGCTTTCTTT. The rearrangement links TRBV10-3 to TRBJ1-1; D remains unclear. The germline V and J ends were trimmed by 4 bases and 4 bases, with 13 bases remaining between them. Germline values: CDR1 ENHRY, CDR2 SYGVKD. This CDR3 is built from 14 residues.

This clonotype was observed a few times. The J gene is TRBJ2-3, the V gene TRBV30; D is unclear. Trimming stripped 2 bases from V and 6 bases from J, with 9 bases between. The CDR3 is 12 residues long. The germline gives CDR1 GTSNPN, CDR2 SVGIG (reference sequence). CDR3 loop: CAWSFQGDTQYF. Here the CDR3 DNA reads TGTGCCTGGAGTTTTCAAGGGGATACGCAGTATTTT.

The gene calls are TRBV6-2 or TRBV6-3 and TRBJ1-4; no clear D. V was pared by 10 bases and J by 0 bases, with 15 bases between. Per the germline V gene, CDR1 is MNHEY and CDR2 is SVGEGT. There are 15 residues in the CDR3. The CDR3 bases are TGTGCCATTTCTTCTTCTTCGGCAACTAATGAAAAACTGTTTTTT. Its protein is CAISSSSATNEKLFF.

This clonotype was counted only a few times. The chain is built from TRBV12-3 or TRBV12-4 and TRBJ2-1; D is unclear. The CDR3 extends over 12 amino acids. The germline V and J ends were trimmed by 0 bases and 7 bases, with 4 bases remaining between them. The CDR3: CASSLAPNEQFF. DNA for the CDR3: TGTGCCAGCAGTTTAGCCCCGAATGAGCAGTTCTTC.

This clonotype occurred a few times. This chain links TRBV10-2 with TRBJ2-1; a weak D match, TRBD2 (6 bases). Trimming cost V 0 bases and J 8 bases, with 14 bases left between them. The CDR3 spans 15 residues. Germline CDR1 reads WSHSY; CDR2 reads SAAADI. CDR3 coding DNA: TGCGCCAGCAGTGAGTCGTCGGGGGTGGGGTATGAGCAGTTCTTC. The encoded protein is CASSESSGVGYEQFF.

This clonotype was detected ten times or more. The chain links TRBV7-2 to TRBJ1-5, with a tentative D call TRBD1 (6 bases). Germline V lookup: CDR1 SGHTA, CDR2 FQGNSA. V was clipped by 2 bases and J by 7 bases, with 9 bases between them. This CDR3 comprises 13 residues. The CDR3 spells CASSLNRDQPQHF. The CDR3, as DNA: TGTGCCAGCAGCTTAAACAGGGACCAGCCCCAGCATTTT.